This T cell receptor (beta chain) was sequenced for a study of shared clonotypes between healthy human individuals. Findings and limits, study-wide: Larger estimated richness was generally recorded for naive subsets relative to memory subsets. Donors were few, which limited the genetic and exposure-history diversity represented.

At a deep level, the assay was run. Clones were read by immunoSEQ multiplex PCR, and TCRdb kept only the in-frame ones, dropping some. The sample consists of millions of clones, 93% of them appearing once. The CDR3 spans 12 residues. Trimming removed 3 bases from V and 9 bases from J, with 12 bases in between. Germline V gene sequence: CDR1 SEHNR, CDR2 FQNEAQ (reference sequence). CD45RO-negative, CCR7-selected cells formed the naive CD8 fraction, which excluded terminally differentiated effector memory CD45RA+ cells. Details on this clone: Its antigen is undetermined.

The specimen was naive CD8+ T cells from PBMCs. The chain couples TRBV7-9 to TRBJ2-7; D is unresolved. This TCR was recovered from a man between 18 and 29 years old in good health. Some clones in this sample may be carry-over from other donors' samples. The CDR3 DNA sequence: TGTGCCAGCAGCTTGGACCCCAACCTGCAGTACTTC. Its translation is CASSLDPNLQYF.